Shown below are 12 T cell receptor beta chains from a single sample sequenced in a study of blood T cell repertoires in COVID-19. The assay was immunoSEQ multiplex PCR, and TCRdb's table has in-frame clones only and misses some. Of 150,000 or so clones listed, more than 85% are singletons. The material sequenced was peripheral blood. Receptor source: a woman between 65 and 79 years old with acute or convalescent COVID-19.

In regard to this clone: Different DNA sequences within this sample yield the same CDR3. The V gene is TRBV4-3, the J gene TRBJ1-2; D unresolved. The CDR3 sequence is 14 residues long. Trimming pared 1 base from V and 2 bases from J, leaving 8 bases between. Germline-derived CDR1 and CDR2 are LGHNA and YSLEER. CDR3 DNA sequence: TGCGCCAGCAGCCAAGGTACAGCAAACTATGGCTACACCTTC. This translates into CASSQGTANYGYTF.

This CDR3 reads CASSTKAWGQTEGANVLTF. The CDR3 nucleotides are TGTGCCAGCAGTACCAAGGCCTGGGGGCAAACGGAAGGGGCCAACGTCCTGACTTTC. This chain connects TRBV27 to TRBJ2-6; tentative D call: TRBD1 (6 bases). Germline CDR1 and CDR2: MNHEY and SMNVEV (reference sequence). Trimming removed 5 bases at V and 4 bases at J, with 24 bases between. This CDR3 comprises 19 residues. Together with reference TRBV27 and TRBJ2-6, the CDR3 gives the full variable domain: EAQVTQNPRYLITVTGKKLTVTCSQNMNHEYMSWYRQDPGLGLRQIYYSMNVEVTDKGDVPEGYKVSRKEKRNFPLILESPSPNQTSLYFCASSTKAWGQTEGANVLTFGAGSRLTVL.

The V gene is TRBV6-6, the J gene TRBJ2-1, with TRBD2 as a possible D gene (7 bases). The germline V gene has CDR1 MNHNY and CDR2 SVGAGI (reference sequence). Trimming stripped 7 bases from V and 3 bases from J, with 13 bases between. CDR3 size: 14 residues. The DNA of the CDR3 is TGTGCCAGCATCAAGGGGGGGGGCTACAATGAGCAGTTCTTC. It codes for CASIKGGGYNEQFF.

The gene calls are TRBV4-1 and TRBJ1-1; D is undetermined. The germline gives CDR1 MGHRA, CDR2 YSYEKL. Trimming cost V 0 bases and J 0 bases, with 8 bases left between them. CDR3 length: 15 residues. CDR3 sequence: CASSQDRRVNTEAFF. Here the CDR3 DNA reads TGCGCCAGCAGCCAAGATCGAAGAGTGAACACTGAAGCTTTCTTT.

The chain joins TRBV9 to TRBJ2-3; 16 bases align to TRBD2. The V gene's germline CDR1 is SGDLS and CDR2 YYNGEE. The CDR3 sequence is 18 residues long. The ends lost 2 bases at V and 0 bases at J; junction bases unmatched: 3. In DNA form, the CDR3 reads TGTGCCAGCAGCGTGGGGACTAGCGGGGGGGCTAGCACAGATACGCAGTATTTT. Its protein is CASSVGTSGGASTDTQYF. Full variable domain (remainder filled in from reference TRBV9 and TRBJ2-3): DSGVTQTPKHLITATGQRVTLRCSPRSGDLSVYWYQQSLDQGLQFLIQYYNGEERAKGNILERFSAQQFPDLHSELNLSSLELGDSALYFCASSVGTSGGASTDTQYFGPGTRLTVL.

The J gene is TRBJ1-6, the V gene TRBV20-1; 7 bases line up with TRBD1. The junction had 7 bases not matched to a gene; V was cut back by 6 bases and J by 5 bases. Looked up from germline, CDR1 is DFQATT and CDR2 is SNEGSKA (reference sequence). This CDR3 is 14 amino acids long. CDR3 sequence: CSASTGANNSPLHF. Here the CDR3 DNA reads TGCAGTGCCAGTACAGGGGCGAATAATTCACCCCTCCACTTT.

The CDR3 DNA is TGTGCCAGCAGCTTGGAGGTTCTTAGCGGGGCCTACACAGATACGCAGTATTTT. It encodes CASSLEVLSGAYTDTQYF. V gene TRBV5-8 combines with J gene TRBJ2-3; 8 bases match TRBD2. The CDR3 extends over 18 amino acids. The junction had 11 bases not matched to a gene; V was cut back by 0 bases and J by 2 bases. Germline V lookup: CDR1 SGHTS, CDR2 YDEGEE.

The chain carries TRBV15 and TRBJ2-5; D unresolved. Trimming removed 1 base at V and 3 bases at J, with 12 bases between. CDR3 length: 15 residues. The germline V gene encodes CDR1 LNHNV and CDR2 YYDKDF (reference sequence). CDR3 DNA sequence: TGTGCCACCAGCAGAGTGTCTAGAAGCGAAGAGACCCAGTACTTC. Its protein product is CATSRVSRSEETQYF.

The chain uses TRBV15 and TRBJ1-1; 8 bases are shared with TRBD1. The V segment lost 4 bases and the J segment 1 base; nucleotides outside the gene matches: 14. Germline V gene sequence: CDR1 LNHNV, CDR2 YYDKDF (reference sequence). The CDR3 runs 18 residues. The CDR3 reads CATSIEGTGRVWNTEAFF. CDR3 DNA sequence: TGTGCCACCAGCATAGAAGGGACAGGTCGGGTGTGGAACACTGAAGCTTTCTTT.

The J gene is TRBJ1-1, the V gene TRBV7-9; D remains unclear. From germline, CDR1 is SEHNR and CDR2 FQNEAQ (reference sequence). The CDR3 has 13 residues. V was cut by 0 bases and J by 1 base, with 3 bases left in between. CDR3 sequence: CASSLARNTEAFF. CDR3 nucleotide sequence: TGTGCCAGCAGCTTAGCGCGGAACACTGAAGCTTTCTTT.

The V gene is TRBV19, the J gene TRBJ2-3; D possibly corresponds to TRBD1 (5 bases). V was clipped by 3 bases and J by 2 bases, with 12 bases between them. The CDR3 is made up of 15 amino acids. Per germline, CDR1 LNHDA and CDR2 SQIVND (reference sequence). CDR3 in DNA: TGTGCCAGTAGTATCGGACACTCTAACACAGATACGCAGTATTTT. This gives the protein CASSIGHSNTDTQYF.

CDR3 residues: CASSATSGGTDTQYF. The CDR3 DNA sequence: TGTGCCAGCTCAGCGACTAGCGGGGGGACAGATACGCAGTATTTT. The chain is built from TRBV18 and TRBJ2-3; 13 bases are a match to TRBD2. The CDR3 sequence is 15 residues long. V trimming: 5 bases; J trimming: 3 bases; junction bases outside the gene matches: 2. Germline assignment: CDR1 KGHSH and CDR2 LQKENI.